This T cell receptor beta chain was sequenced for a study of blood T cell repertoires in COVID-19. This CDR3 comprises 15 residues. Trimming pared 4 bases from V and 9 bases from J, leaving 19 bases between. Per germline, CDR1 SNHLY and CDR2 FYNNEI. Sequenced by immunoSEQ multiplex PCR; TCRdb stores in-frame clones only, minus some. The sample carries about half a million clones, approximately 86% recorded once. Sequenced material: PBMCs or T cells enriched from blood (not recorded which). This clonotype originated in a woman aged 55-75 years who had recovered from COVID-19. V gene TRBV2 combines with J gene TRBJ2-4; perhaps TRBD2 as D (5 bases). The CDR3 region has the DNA TGTGCCAGCAGTGGCGGGTCTGCCGGTTTGGGCATTCAGTACTTC. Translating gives CASSGGSAGLGIQYF.